Below, one TCR beta chain is given with its context. The antigen it binds to is not known. No base quality information exists; no much larger clone differs at one position. The record originates from a study of T cell changes during pregnancy in multiple sclerosis (dated by TCRdb to between 2018 and 2021). For the study in its entirety: In women with multiple sclerosis, the researchers looked at how the T cell repertoire shifted as pregnancy progressed.

Trimming leaves V shorter by 3 bases and J shorter by 3 bases, with the junction holding 7 bases beyond the gene matches. The germline V gene (reference sequence) supplies CDR1 LNHDA and CDR2 SQIVND. The CDR3 covers 15 residues, taking in both the cysteine and the phenylalanine. The only DNA kept is the CDR3, 45 bases in frame from the first base. The receptor library was made with the immunoSEQ multiplex PCR assay. TCRdb re-hosts the immuneACCESS table, in-frame sequences only. Its copies lack some clones; in the studies checked, an unresolved V gene accounts for under half of them, and the cause for the rest is not known. The sample table records about 83,000 clones; around 96% of these occur just once. The ten top clones hold 0.85% to 1.2% of the sample.

The V and J genes are TRBV19 and TRBJ2-7; 8 middle bases align to TRBD1. The sequence derives from a female donor with multiple sclerosis, enrolled in a pregnancy study. The material sequenced was peripheral blood, taken in the second trimester of pregnancy. For the CDR3, the sequence is CASSIGAGGSYEQYF. Here is the DNA: TGTGCCAGTAGTATCGGGGCAGGGGGCAGCTACGAGCAGTACTTC. The CDR3 plus the reference TRBV19 and TRBJ2-7 genes for the other parts give the full variable domain: DGGITQSPKYLFRKEGQNVTLSCEQNLNHDAMYWYRQDPGQGLRLIYYSQIVNDFQKGDIAEGYSVSREKKESFPLTVTSAQKNPTAFYLCASSIGAGGSYEQYFGPGTRLTVT.